A selection of T cell receptor beta chains follows, all from one sample in a study of regulatory T cells in long-lasting Graves disease. TCRdb re-called the multiplex PCR reads through MiXCR, storing one row per CDR3 protein. The profile shows 370,000 or so distinct CDR3 sequences, 15% to 20% of them singletons. This sample was shared with a second study, whose subject was T cells in Graves' hyperthyroidism and ophthalmopathy.

The material sequenced was peripheral blood mononuclear cells (PBMCs), taken at new diagnosis, from a patient treated with antithyroid drugs. Receptor source: a woman younger than 30 with Graves disease. Each CDR3 is given with its conserved first and last residue. A D gene is named only where the DNA matches it firmly. Where a row states a size, it is once, few, many or the class of an expanded clone; other rows omit it.

j_call | cdr3_length | v_call | d_call | clone_size | cdr3_aa | cdr3_nt
TRBJ2-5 | 14 | TRBV6-2/TRBV6-3 | TRBD1 | many | CASKYKGGSETQYF | TGTGCCAGCAAGTATAAAGGGGGCAGTGAGACCCAGTACTTC
TRBJ1-5 | 14 | TRBV12-3/TRBV12-4 | NA | many | CASSPDSDNQPQHF | TGTGCCAGCAGTCCGGACTCCGACAATCAGCCCCAGCATTTT
TRBJ2-5 | 13 | TRBV20-1 | NA | many | CSARGQFEETQYF | TGCAGTGCTAGAGGCCAGTTTGAAGAGACCCAGTACTTC
TRBJ2-7 | 15 | TRBV9 | TRBD2 | many | CASGAGLAGLGEQYF | TGTGCCAGCGGCGCGGGACTAGCGGGATTGGGCGAGCAGTACTTC
TRBJ2-3 | 14 | TRBV29-1 | NA | NA | CSVDGAVFTDTQYF | TGCAGCGTAGATGGAGCGGTGTTCACAGATACGCAGTATTTT
TRBJ2-1 | 17 | TRBV5-1 | TRBD2 | many | CASSLGALKRESAQQFF | TGCGCCAGCAGCTTGGGAGCTCTGAAGCGGGAGTCCGCCCAGCAGTTCTTC
TRBJ2-1 | 16 | TRBV7-2 | TRBD2 | NA | CASSLRRASGANEQFF | TGTGCCAGCAGCTTAAGGAGGGCTAGCGGGGCCAATGAGCAGTTCTTC
TRBJ2-6 | 16 | TRBV5-1 | NA | NA | CASSLGFGSGANVLTF | TGCGCCAGCAGCTTGGGGTTCGGATCTGGGGCCAACGTCCTGACTTTC
TRBJ2-3 | 14 | TRBV12-3/TRBV12-4 | NA | many | CASIASAHTDTQYF | TGTGCCAGCATAGCCTCGGCGCACACAGATACGCAGTATTTT
TRBJ1-4 | 15 | TRBV28 | TRBD1 | many | CASSFRQGGNEKLFF | TGTGCCAGCAGTTTTCGACAGGGTGGTAATGAAAAACTGTTTTTT
TRBJ2-1 | 17 | TRBV4-1 | TRBD2 | many | CASSQGRQRGPYNEQFF | TGCGCCAGCAGCCAAGGTCGGCAGCGGGGTCCATACAATGAGCAGTTCTTC
TRBJ2-3 | 14 | TRBV7-3 | NA | many | CASSLEQARSTQYF | TGTGCCAGCAGCTTAGAGCAGGCCCGCTCTACGCAGTATTTT
TRBJ2-3 | 16 | TRBV6-5 | TRBD2 | NA | CASKSGLAGHTDTQYF | TGTGCCAGCAAATCCGGACTAGCGGGACACACAGATACGCAGTATTTT
TRBJ2-1 | 14 | TRBV2 | NA | NA | CASSRGGRDGEQFF | TGTGCCAGCAGCAGAGGGGGGCGAGACGGTGAGCAGTTCTTC
TRBJ2-2 | 15 | TRBV10-1 | NA | many | CASSERRGDTGELFF | TGCGCCAGCAGTGAACGGAGGGGGGACACCGGGGAGCTGTTTTTT
TRBJ2-5 | 14 | TRBV6-9 | NA | few | CASSYAHTGETQYF | TGTGCCAGCAGTTACGCCCACACGGGAGAGACCCAGTACTTC
TRBJ1-2 | 16 | TRBV27 | TRBD1 | many | CASSSGTAYPNYGYTF | TGTGCCAGCAGTTCCGGGACAGCGTACCCTAACTATGGCTACACCTTC
TRBJ2-1 | 17 | TRBV5-1 | NA | many | CASSFGVADSSYNEQFF | TGTGCCAGCAGCTTCGGGGTAGCGGACAGCTCCTACAATGAGCAGTTCTTC
TRBJ1-2 | 14 | TRBV2 | NA | many | CASSDPDGPDGYTF | TGTGCCAGCAGTGATCCGGACGGACCTGACGGCTACACCTTC
TRBJ1-2 | 14 | TRBV20-1 | TRBD1 | NA | CSARMDRGLTGYTF | TGCAGTGCCCGGATGGACAGGGGGCTGACGGGCTACACCTTC
TRBJ2-5 | 14 | TRBV6-1 | NA | NA | CASSLATSTETQYF | TGTGCCAGCAGTCTAGCGACGTCTACGGAGACCCAGTACTTC
TRBJ2-1 | 17 | TRBV4-1 | TRBD2 | few | CASSSSGGPRSYNEQFF | TGCGCCAGCTCCAGCAGCGGGGGGCCGCGCTCCTACAATGAGCAGTTCTTC